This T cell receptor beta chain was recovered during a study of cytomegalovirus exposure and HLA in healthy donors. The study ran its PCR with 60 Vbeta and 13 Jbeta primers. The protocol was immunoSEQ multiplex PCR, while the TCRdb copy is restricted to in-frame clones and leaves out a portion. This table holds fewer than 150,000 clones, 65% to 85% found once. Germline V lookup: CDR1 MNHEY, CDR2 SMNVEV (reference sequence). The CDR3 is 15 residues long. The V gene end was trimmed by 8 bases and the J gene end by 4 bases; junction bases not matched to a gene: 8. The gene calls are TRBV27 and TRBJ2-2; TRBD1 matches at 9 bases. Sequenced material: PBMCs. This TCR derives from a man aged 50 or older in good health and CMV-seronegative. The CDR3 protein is CASGPGQGSTGELFF. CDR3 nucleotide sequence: TGTGCCAGCGGACCGGGACAGGGAAGCACCGGGGAGCTGTTTTTT.